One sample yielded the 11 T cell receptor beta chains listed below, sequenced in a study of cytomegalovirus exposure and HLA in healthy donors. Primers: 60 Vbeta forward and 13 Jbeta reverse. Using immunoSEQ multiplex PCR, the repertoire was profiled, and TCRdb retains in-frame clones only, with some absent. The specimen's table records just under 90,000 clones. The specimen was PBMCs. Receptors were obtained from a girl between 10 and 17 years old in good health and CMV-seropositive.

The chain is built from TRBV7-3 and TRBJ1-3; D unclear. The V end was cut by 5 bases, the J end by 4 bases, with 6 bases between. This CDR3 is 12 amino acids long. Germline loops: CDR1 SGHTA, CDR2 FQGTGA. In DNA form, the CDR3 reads TGTGCCAGCAGCCCCCTGGGAAACACCATATATTTT. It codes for CASSPLGNTIYF.

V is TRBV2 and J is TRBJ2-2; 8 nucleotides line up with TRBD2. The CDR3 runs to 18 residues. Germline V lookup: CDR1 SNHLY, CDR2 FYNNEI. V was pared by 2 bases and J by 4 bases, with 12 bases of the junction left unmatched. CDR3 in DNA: TGTGCCAGCAGTGAATCCCCCGGGGGGGCTAGCCGCACCGGGGAGCTGTTTTTT. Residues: CASSESPGGASRTGELFF.

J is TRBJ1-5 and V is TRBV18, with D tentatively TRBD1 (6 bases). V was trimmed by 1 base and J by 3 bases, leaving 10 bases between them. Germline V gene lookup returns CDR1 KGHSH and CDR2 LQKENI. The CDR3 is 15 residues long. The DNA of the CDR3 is TGTGCCAGCTCACCACAGGACAGCCCCAATCAGCCCCAGCATTTT. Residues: CASSPQDSPNQPQHF.

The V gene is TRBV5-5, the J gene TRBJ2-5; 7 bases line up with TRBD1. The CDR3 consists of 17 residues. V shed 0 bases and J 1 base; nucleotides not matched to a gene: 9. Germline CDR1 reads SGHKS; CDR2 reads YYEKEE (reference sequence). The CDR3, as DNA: TGTGCCAGCAGCTTGGAAGCGGACAGGTACTCCCAAGAGACCCAGTACTTC. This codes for CASSLEADRYSQETQYF.

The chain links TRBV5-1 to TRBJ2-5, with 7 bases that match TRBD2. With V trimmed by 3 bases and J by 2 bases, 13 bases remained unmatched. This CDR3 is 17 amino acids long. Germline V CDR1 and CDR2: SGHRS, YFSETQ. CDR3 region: CASSSSGLPSRQETQYF. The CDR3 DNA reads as TGCGCCAGCAGCTCTAGCGGCCTCCCCTCTCGACAAGAGACCCAGTACTTC.

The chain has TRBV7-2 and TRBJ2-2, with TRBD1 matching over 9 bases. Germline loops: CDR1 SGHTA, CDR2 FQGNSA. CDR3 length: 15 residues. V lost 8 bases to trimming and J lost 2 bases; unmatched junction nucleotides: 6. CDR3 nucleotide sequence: TGTGCCAGCGCATTCACAGGGGGCAACACCGGGGAGCTGTTTTTT. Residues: CASAFTGGNTGELFF.

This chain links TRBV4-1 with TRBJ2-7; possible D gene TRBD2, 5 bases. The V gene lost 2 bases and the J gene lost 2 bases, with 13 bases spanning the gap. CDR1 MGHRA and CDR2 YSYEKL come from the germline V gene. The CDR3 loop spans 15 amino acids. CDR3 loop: CASSQFLGSAYEQYV. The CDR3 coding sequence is TGCGCCAGCAGCCAATTTCTAGGGAGCGCCTACGAGCAGTACGTC.

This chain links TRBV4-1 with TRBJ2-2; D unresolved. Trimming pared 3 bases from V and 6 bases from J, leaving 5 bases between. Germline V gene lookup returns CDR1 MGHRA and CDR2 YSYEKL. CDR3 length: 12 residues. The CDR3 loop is CASSQTPGELFF. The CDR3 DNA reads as TGCGCCAGCAGCCAGACACCCGGGGAGCTGTTTTTT.

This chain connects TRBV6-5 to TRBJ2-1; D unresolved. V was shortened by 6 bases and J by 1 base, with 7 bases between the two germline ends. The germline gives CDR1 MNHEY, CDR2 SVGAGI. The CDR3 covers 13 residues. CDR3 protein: CASSGRSYNEQFF. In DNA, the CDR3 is TGTGCCAGCAGCGGCAGGTCCTACAATGAGCAGTTCTTC.

The DNA for the CDR3 is TGTGCCAGCAAAAAGGGGGCGCAGAACACTGAAGCTTTCTTT. Amino acid sequence: CASKKGAQNTEAFF. The V and J genes are TRBV5-4 and TRBJ1-1, with TRBD1 matching 7 bases. The CDR3 consists of 14 residues. Trimming removed 6 bases from V and 1 base from J; junction bases left unmatched: 6. Germline assignment: CDR1 SGHNT and CDR2 YYREEE (reference sequence).

The DNA for the CDR3 is TGCGCCAGCAGCCTATCACAGGGGAGCACAGATACGCAGTATTTT. Protein: CASSLSQGSTDTQYF. This chain links TRBV4-3 with TRBJ2-3; 7 positions agree with TRBD1. V shed 4 bases, J shed 0 bases, and the junction held 4 bases outside the gene matches. CDR3 length equals 15 residues. Germline loops: CDR1 LGHNA, CDR2 YSLEER.